Listed below are T cell receptor beta chains from one sample, sequenced in a study of blood T cell repertoires in COVID-19. Clones were read by immunoSEQ multiplex PCR, and TCRdb kept only the in-frame ones, dropping some. Of some 210,000 clones in the sample, around four fifths were seen once. The material sequenced was peripheral blood. These receptors were taken from a man aged 50-60 years with active or convalescent COVID-19. Each CDR3 is given with its conserved first and last residue. Fields, in order: V gene, CDR3 protein.

TRBV28 CASIDSYYGYTF
TRBV15 CASSGGNYGYTF
TRBV7-6 CASSPLAGGHTDTQYF
TRBV10-3 CAISESGGANQPQHF
TRBV30 CAWSVLGQTPNGYTF
TRBV24-1 CATSDLTGARETQYF
TRBV5-4 CASSFGGESNYGYTF
TRBV21-1 CASSKRVQGSFHEQYF
TRBV19 CASIPGQGSRQPQHF
TRBV28 CASSPSLAGYNEQFF
TRBV7-9 CASRGQGDSNQPQHF
TRBV18 CASSPQPGNTEAFF
TRBV2 CASSEIRGEKLFF
TRBV5-1 CASSLDTGGIYGYTF
TRBV6-6 CASSYSMKSNSPLHF
TRBV5-1 CASSGFPPPRDTAGGYTF
TRBV12-3/TRBV12-4 CASSRQGNTEAFF
TRBV6-5 CASRTSGSVSDTQYF
TRBV7-8 CASSRDRLNTEAFF
TRBV10-3 CAIRPGQGAGEQYF
TRBV5-4 CASSLRGTAQGNYGYTF
TRBV10-3 CAISDSDRGRSDYGYTF
TRBV27 CASGFRDRGPDYGYTF
TRBV12-3/TRBV12-4 CASSPGSYEQYF
TRBV10-3 CAISLRTETYGYTF
TRBV9 CASSRLPGQRTDTQYF
TRBV5-5 CASSPSGGNYEQYF
TRBV15 CATSRDRASGTREQYF
TRBV28 CAGQDRNNSPLHF
TRBV7-9 CASSLDFGSNYGYTF
TRBV27 CASSVDRGPGNTIYF
TRBV10-1 CASSDGDPATDTQYF
TRBV7-9 CASSPQALVGTEAFF
TRBV19 CASSAGQPIRYGYTF